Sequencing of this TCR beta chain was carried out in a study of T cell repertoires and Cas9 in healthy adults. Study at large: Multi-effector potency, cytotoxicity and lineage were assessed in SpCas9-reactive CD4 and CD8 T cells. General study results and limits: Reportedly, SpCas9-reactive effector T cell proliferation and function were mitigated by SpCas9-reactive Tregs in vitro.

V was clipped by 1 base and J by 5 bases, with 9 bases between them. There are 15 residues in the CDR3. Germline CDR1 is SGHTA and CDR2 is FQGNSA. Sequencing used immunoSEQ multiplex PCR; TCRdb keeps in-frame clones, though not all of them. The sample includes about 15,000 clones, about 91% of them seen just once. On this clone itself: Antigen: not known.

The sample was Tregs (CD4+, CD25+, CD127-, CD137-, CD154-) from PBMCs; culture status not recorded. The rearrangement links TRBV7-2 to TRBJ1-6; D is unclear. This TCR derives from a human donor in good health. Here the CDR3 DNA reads TGTGCCAGCAGCTTAGTAACGGGGAATAATTCACCCCTCCACTTT. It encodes CASSLVTGNNSPLHF.